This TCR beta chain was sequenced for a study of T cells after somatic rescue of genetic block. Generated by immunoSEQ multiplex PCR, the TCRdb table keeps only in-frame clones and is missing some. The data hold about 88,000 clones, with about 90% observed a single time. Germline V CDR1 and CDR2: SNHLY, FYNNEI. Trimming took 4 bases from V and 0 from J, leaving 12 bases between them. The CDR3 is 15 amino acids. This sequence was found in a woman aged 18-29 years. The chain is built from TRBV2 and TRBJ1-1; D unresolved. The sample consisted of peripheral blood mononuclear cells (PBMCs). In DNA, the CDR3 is TGTGCCAGCAGTGTGTCAGACCCCATGAACACTGAAGCTTTCTTT. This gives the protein CASSVSDPMNTEAFF.